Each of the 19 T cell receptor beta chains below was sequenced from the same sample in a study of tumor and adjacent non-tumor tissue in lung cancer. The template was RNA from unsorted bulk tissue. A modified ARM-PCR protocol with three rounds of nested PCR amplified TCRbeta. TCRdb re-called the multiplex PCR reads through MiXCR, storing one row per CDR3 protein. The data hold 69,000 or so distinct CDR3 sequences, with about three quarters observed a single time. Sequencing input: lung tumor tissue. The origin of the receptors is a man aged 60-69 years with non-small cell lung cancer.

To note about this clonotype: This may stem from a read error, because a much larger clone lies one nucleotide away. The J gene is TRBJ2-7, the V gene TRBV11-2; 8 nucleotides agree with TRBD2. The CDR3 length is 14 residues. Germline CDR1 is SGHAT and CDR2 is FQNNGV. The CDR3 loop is CAISLGGLVYEQYF. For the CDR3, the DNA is TGTGCCATCAGCTTAGGGGGACTAGTCTACGAGCAGTACTTC.

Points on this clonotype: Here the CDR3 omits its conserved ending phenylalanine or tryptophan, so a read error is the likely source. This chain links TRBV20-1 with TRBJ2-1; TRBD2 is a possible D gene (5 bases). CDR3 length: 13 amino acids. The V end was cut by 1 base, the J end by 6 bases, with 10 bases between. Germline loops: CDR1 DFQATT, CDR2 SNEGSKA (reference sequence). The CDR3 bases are TGCAGTGCTAGAGGACTGGGGAGCAATGAGCAGTTCCTC. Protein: CSARGLGSNEQFL.

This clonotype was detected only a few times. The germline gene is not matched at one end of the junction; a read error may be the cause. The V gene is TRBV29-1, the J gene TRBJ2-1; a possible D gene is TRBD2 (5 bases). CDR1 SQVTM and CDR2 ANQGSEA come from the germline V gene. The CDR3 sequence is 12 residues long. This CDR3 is CSVNEGIDEQFF. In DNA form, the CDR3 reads TGCAGCGTTAATGAGGGCATAGATGAGCAATTCTTC.

This CDR3 is CASSPGQVSPGELFF. The CDR3 DNA is TGTGCCAGCAGTCCTGGACAGGTATCACCCGGGGAGCTGTTTTTT. The chain uses TRBV2 and TRBJ2-2; 7 bases map to TRBD1. The CDR3 totals 15 residues. The trim removed 5 bases at V and 6 bases at J, leaving 9 bases unmatched. CDR1 and CDR2 (germline): SNHLY, FYNNEI.

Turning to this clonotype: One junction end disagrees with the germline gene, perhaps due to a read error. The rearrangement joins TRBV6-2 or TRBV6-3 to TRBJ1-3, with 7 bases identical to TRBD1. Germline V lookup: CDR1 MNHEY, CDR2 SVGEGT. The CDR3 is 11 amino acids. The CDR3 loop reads CASDSGTDAFF. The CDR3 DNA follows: TGTGCCAGCGACTCCGGGACAGATGCTTTTTTT.

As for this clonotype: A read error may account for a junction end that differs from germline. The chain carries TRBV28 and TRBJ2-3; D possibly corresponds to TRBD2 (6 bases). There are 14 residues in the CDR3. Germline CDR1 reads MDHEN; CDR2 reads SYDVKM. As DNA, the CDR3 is TGTGCCAGCCAAACGGGAGATTTCACAGATACGCAGTGTTTT. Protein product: CASQTGDFTDTQCF. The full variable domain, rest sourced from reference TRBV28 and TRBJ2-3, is DVKVTQSSRYLVKRTGEKVFLECVQDMDHENMFWYRQDPGLGLRLIYFSYDVKMKEKGDIPEGYSVSREKKERFSLILESASTNQTSMYLCASQTGDFTDTQCFGPGTRLTVL.

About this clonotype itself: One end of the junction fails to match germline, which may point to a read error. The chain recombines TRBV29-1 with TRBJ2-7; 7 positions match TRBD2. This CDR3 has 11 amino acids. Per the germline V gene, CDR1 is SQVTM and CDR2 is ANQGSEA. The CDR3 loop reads CIVEGGREQYF. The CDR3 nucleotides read TGCATCGTTGAAGGAGGGAGGGAGCAATACTTC.

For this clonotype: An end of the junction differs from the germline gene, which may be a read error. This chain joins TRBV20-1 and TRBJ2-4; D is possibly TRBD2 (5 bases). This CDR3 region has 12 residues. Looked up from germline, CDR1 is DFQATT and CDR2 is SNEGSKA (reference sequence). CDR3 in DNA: TGCAGTACTAGAGGCCCGGAATACATTCAGTACTTC. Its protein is CSTRGPEYIQYF.

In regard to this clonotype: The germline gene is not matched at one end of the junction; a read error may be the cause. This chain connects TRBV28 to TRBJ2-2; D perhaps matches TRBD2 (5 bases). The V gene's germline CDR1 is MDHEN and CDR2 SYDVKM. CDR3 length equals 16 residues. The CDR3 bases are TGTGCCAGTAGTTTAATCGCGGACTTGAACAACGGGGAGCTGTTATTT. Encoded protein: CASSLIADLNNGELLF.

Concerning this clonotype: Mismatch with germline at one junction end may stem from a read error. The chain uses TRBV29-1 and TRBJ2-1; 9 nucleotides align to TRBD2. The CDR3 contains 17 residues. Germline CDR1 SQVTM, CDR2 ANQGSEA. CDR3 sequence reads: CSIDFAGGPSPYNEQFF. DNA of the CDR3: TGCAGCATTGACTTTGCGGGAGGGCCGAGTCCATACAATGAGCAGTTCTTC.

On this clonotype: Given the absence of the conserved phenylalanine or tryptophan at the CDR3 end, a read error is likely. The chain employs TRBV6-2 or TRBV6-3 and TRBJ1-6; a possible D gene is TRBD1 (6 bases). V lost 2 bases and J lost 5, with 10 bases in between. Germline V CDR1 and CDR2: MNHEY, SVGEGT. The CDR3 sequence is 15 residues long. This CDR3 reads CASSYPGHNNSPLHY. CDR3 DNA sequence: TGTGCCAGCAGTTACCCGGGACATAATAATTCACCCCTCCACTAT.

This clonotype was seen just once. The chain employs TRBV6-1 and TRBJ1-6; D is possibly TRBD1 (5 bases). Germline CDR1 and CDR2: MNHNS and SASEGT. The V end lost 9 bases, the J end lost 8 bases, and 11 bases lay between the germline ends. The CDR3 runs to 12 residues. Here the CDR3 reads CARCVGDSPLHF. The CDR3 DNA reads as TGTGCCAGGTGTGTGGGGGATTCACCCCTCCACTTT.

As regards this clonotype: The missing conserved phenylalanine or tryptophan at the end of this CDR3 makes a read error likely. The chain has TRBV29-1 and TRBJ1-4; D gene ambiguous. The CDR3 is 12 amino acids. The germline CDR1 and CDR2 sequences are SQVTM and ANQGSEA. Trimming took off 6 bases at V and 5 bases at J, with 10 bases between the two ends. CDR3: CSVGRGNEKLFV. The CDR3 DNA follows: TGCAGCGTGGGGAGAGGGAATGAAAAACTGTTTGTA.

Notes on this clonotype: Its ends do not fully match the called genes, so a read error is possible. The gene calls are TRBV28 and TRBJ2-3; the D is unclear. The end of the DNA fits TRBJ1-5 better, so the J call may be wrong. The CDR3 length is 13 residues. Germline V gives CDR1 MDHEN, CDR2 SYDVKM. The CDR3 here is CGSTQSGTDTQHF. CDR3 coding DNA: TGTGGCAGCACCCAAAGTGGCACAGATACGCAGCATTTT.

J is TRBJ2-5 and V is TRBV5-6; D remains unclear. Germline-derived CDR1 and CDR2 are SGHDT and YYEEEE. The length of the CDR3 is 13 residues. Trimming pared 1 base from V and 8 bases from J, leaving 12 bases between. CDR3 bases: TGTGCCAGCAGCTTGTTTTTAGTTGAAACCCAGTACTTC. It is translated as CASSLFLVETQYF.

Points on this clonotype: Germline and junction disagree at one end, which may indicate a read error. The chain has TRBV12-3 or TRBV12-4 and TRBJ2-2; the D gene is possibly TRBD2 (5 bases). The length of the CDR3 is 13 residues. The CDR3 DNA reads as TGTGCCAACAGTCCTCGCCACGACGGGAAGCTGTTTTTT. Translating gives CANSPRHDGKLFF.

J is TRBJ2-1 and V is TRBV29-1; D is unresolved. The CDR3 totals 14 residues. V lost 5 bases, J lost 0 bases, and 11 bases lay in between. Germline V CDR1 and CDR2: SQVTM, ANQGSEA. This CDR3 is CSVCKTSSYNEQFF. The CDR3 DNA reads TGCAGCGTTTGTAAAACTTCCTCCTACAATGAGCAGTTCTTC.

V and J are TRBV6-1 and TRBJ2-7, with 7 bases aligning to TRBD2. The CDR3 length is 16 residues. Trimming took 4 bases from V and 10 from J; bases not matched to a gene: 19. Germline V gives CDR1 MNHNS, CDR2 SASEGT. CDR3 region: CASSVAGAESSYQQYF. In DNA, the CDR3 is TGTGCCAGCAGTGTGGCGGGAGCCGAAAGCTCCTACCAACAGTACTTC.

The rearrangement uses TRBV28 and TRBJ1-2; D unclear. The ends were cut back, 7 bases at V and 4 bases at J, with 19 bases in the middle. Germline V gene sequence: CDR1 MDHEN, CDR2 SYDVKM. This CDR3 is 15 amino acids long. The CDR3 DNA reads TGTGCCAGCACCGAAAGCACGGGTATTTTCTATGGCTACACCTTC. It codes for CASTESTGIFYGYTF.